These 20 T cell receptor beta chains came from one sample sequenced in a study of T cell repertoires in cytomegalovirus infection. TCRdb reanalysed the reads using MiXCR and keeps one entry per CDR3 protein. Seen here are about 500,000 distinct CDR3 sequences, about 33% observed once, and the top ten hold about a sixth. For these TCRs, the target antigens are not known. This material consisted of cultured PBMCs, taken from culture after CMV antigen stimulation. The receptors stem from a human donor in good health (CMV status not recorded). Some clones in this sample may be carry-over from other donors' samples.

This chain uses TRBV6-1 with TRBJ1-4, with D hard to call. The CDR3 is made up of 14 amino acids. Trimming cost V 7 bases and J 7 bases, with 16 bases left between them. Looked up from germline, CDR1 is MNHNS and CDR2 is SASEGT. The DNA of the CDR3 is TGTGCCAGCAATCCGGGCAGCAGTGTTGAAAAACTGTTTTTT. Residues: CASNPGSSVEKLFF.

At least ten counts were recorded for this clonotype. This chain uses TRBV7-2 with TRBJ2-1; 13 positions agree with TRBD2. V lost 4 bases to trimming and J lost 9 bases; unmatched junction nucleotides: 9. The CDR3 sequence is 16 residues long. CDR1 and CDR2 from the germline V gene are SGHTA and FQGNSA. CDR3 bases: TGTGCCAGCAGCTCCAAGTGGACTAGCGGGAGCCCTGAGCAGTTCTTC. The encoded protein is CASSSKWTSGSPEQFF.

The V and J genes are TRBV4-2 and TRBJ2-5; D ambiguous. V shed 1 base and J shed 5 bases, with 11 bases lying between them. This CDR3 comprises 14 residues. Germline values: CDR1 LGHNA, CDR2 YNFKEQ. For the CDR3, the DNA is TGTGCCAGCAGCCAAGTGCGGTCTGGGGAGACCCAGTACTTC. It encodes CASSQVRSGETQYF.

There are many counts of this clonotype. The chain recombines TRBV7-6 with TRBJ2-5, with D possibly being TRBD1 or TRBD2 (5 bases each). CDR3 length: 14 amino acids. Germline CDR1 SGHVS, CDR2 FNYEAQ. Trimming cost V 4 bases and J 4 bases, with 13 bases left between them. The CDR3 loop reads CASSSRVGGETQYF. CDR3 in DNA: TGTGCCAGCAGCTCCCGGGTTGGGGGAGAGACCCAGTACTTC.

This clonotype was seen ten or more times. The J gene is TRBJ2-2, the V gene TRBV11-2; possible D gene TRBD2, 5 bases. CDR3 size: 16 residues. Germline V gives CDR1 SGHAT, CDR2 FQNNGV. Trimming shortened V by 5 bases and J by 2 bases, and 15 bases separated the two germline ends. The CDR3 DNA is TGTGCCAGCAGCCCCACTGGCGGGCGAAACACCGGGGAGCTGTTTTTT. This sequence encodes CASSPTGGRNTGELFF.

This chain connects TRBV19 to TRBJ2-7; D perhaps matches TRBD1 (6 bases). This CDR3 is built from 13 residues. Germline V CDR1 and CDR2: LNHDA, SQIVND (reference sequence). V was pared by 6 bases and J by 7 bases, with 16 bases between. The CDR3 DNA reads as TGTGCCAGTAGCTTACAGGGAGCTGGAGAGCAGTACTTC. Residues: CASSLQGAGEQYF.

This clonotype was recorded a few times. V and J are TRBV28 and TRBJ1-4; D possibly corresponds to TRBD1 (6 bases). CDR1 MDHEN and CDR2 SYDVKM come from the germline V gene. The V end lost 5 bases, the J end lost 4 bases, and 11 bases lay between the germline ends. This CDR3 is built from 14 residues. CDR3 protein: CASSPGAFNEKLFF. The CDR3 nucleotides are TGTGCCAGCAGTCCAGGGGCGTTTAATGAAAAACTGTTTTTT.

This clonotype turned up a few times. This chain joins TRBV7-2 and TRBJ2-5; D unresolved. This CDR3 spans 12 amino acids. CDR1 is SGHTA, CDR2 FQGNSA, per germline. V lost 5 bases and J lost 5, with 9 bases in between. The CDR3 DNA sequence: TGTGCCAGCAGCCAAGGGCTCGAGACCCAGTACTTC. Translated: CASSQGLETQYF.

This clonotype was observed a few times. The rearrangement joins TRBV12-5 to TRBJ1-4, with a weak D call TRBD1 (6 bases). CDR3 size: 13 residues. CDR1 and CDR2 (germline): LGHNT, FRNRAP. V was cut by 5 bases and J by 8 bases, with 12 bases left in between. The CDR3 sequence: CASGIQGYEKLFF. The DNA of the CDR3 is TGTGCTAGTGGTATACAGGGATACGAAAAACTGTTTTTT. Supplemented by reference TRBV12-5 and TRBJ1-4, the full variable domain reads DARVTQTPRHKVTEMGQEVTMRCQPILGHNTVFWYRQTMMQGLELLAYFRNRAPLDDSGMPKDRFSAEMPDATLATLKIQPSEPRDSAVYFCASGIQGYEKLFFGSGTQLSVL.

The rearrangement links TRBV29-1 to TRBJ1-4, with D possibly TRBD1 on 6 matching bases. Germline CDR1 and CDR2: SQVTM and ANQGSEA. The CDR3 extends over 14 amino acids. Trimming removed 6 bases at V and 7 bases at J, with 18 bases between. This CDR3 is CSVADSPGGEKLFF. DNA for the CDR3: TGCAGCGTGGCGGACAGCCCGGGAGGTGAAAAACTGTTTTTT. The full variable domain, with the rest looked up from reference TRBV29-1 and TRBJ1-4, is SAVISQKPSRDICQRGTSLTIQCQVDSQVTMMFWYRQQPGQSLTLIATANQGSEATYESGFVIDKFPISRPNLTFSTLTVSNMSPEDSSIYLCSVADSPGGEKLFFGSGTQLSVL.

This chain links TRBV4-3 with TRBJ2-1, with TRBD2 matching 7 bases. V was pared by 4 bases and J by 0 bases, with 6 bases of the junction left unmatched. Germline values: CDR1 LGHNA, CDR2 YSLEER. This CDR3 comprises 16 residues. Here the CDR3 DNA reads TGCGCCAGCAGCCCAACTAGCGTTTACTCCTACAATGAGCAGTTCTTC. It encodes CASSPTSVYSYNEQFF.

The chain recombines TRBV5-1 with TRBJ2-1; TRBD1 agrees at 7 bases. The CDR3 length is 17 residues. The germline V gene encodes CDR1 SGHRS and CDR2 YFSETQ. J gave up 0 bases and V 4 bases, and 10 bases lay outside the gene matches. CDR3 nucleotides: TGCGCCAGCAGCGCCCGCGAGGACAGGTACTCCTACAATGAGCAGTTCTTC. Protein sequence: CASSAREDRYSYNEQFF.

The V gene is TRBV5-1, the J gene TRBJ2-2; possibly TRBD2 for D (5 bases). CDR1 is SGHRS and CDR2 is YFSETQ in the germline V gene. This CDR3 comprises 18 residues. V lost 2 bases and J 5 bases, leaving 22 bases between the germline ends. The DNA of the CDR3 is TGCGCCAGCAGCTTTCGGTCGTCGGCTACCGGAGGTACCGGGGAGCTGTTTTTT. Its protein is CASSFRSSATGGTGELFF.

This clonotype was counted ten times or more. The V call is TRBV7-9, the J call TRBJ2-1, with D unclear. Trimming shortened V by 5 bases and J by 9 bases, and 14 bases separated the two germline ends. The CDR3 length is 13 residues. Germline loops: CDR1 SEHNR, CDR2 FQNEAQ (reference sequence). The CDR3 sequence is CASSLGSPVEQFF. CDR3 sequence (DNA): TGTGCCAGCAGCCTCGGATCCCCGGTTGAGCAGTTCTTC.

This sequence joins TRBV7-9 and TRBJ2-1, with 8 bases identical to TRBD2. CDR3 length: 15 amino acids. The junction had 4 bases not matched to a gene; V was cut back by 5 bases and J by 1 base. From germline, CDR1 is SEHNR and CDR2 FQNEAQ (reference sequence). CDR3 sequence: CASSQERGSYNEQFF. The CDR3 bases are TGTGCCAGCAGCCAAGAGCGGGGGTCCTACAATGAGCAGTTCTTC. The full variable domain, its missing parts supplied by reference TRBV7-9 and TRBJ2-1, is DTGVSQNPRHKITKRGQNVTFRCDPISEHNRLYWYRQTLGQGPEFLTYFQNEAQLEKSRLLSDRFSAERPKGSFSTLEIQRTEQGDSAMYLCASSQERGSYNEQFFGPGTRLTVL.

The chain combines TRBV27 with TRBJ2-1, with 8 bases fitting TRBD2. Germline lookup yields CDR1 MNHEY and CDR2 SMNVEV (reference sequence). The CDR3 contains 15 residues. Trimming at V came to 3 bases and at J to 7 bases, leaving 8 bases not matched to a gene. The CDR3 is CASSFLASGQNEQFF. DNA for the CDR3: TGTGCCAGCAGTTTTCTGGCTAGCGGGCAGAATGAGCAGTTCTTC.

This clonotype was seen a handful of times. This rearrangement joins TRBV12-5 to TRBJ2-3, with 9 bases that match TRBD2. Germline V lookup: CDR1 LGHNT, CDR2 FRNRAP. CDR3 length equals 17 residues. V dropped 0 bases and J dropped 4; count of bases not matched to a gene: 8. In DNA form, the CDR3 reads TGTGCTAGTGGTTTGGTACAAGCGGGAGGATTCCCAGATACGCAGTATTTT. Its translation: CASGLVQAGGFPDTQYF. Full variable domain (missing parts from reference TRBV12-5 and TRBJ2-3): DARVTQTPRHKVTEMGQEVTMRCQPILGHNTVFWYRQTMMQGLELLAYFRNRAPLDDSGMPKDRFSAEMPDATLATLKIQPSEPRDSAVYFCASGLVQAGGFPDTQYFGPGTRLTVL.

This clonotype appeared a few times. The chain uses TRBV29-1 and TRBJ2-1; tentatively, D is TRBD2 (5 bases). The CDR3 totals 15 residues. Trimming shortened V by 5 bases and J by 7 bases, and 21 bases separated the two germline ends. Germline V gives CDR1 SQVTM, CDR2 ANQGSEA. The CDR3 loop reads CSVYGSAGAMNEQFF. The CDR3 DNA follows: TGCAGCGTTTACGGGTCGGCGGGCGCGATGAATGAGCAGTTCTTC.

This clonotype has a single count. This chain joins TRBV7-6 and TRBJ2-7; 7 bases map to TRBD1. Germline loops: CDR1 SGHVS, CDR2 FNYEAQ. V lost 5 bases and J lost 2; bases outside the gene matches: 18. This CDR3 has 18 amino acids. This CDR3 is CASSGTGDTSRVAYEQYF. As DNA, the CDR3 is TGTGCCAGCAGCGGAACAGGGGACACTAGTCGGGTTGCCTACGAGCAGTACTTC.

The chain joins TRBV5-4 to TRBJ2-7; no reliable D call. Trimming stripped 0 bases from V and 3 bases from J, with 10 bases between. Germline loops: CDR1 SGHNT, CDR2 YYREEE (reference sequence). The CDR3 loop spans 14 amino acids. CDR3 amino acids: CASSLVGFNYEQYF. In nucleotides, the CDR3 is TGTGCCAGCAGCTTGGTAGGGTTCAACTACGAGCAGTACTTC.